The entry that follows covers one T cell receptor (beta chain) sequence. Its antigen is unknown. This CDR3 region has 13 residues. Looked up from germline, CDR1 is MDHEN and CDR2 is SYDVKM. V was cut by 5 bases and J by 7 bases, with 12 bases left in between. It was in the United States that all participants with HIV were treated. This specimen comes from a study of long-term antiretroviral therapy in people with HIV. General study results and limits: Although diversity increased after ART, it remained lower than in transplant donor controls.

The libraries were made with immunoSEQ v3.0 at survey level. Method: immunoSEQ multiplex PCR; TCRdb's copy keeps in-frame clones and lacks some. The sample consists of 25,000 to 35,000 clones, less than 90% of them appearing once. This clonotype was sampled from a man over 45 with HIV. Sequencing used unsorted PBMCs, obtained approximately 5 years before starting antiretroviral therapy. The chain couples TRBV28 to TRBJ1-5; D is unresolved. For the CDR3, the DNA is TGTGCCAGCAGTCTAGGGAGGACCCAGCCCCAGCATTTT. This codes for CASSLGRTQPQHF. Together with reference TRBV28 and TRBJ1-5, the CDR3 gives the full variable domain: DVKVTQSSRYLVKRTGEKVFLECVQDMDHENMFWYRQDPGLGLRLIYFSYDVKMKEKGDIPEGYSVSREKKERFSLILESASTNQTSMYLCASSLGRTQPQHFGDGTRLSIL.